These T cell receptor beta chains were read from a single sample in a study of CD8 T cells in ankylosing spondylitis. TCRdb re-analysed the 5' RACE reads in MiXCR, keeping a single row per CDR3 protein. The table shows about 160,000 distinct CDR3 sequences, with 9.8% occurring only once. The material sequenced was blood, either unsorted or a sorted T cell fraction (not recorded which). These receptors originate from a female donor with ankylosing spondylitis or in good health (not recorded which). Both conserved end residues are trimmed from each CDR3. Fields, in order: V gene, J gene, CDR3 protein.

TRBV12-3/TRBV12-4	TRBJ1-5	ASSSQEDQPQH
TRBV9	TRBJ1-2	ASSADSGGYT
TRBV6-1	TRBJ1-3	ASSAGGTGPGNTIY
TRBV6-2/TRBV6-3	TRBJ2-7	ASSYVAGGKNEQY
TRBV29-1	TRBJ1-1	SVTVVEAF
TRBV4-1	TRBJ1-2	ASSQDPAGLAGYGYT
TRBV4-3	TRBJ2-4	ASSQEPDRRDIQY
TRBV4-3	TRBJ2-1	ASSQGGYNSYNEQF
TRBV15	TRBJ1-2	ATSGTANYYGYT
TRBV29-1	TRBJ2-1	SVEPGGNEQF
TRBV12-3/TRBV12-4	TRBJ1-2	ASSLRQGIDGYT
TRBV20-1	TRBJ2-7	SASSFTSTPYEQY
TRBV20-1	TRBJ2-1	SARDLEASGFYNEQF
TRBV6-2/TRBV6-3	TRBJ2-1	ASSLLAKDEQF
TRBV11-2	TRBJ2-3	ASSLIGWDTDTQY
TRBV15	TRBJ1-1	ATSRDTYEAF
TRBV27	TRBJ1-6	ASSAAAGGNSPLH
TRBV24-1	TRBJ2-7	ATGDIGSREQY
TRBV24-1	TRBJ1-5	ATSDPDQRGTVLIQPQH
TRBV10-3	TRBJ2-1	AISYTQGARRNEQF
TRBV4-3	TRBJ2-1	ASSQEAWRTSGSNEQF
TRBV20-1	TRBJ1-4	SAPGDRVEKLF
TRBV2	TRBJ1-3	ASGVGLLSGNTIY
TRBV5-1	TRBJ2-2	ASSLAGNGELF
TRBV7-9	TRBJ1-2	ASSSVRDSGYNYGYT
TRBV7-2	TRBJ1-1	ASSLGHRTEAF
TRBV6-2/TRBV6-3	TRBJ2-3	ASSYRPYGDYLTDTQY
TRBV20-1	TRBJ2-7	SARAEGHHEQY
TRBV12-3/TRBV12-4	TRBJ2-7	ASSFVGQY
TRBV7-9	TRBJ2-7	ASSLYRGNEQY
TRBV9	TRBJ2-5	ASSVGGAAQETQY
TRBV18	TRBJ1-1	ASLRGRTTEAF
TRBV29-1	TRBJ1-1	TAGSGRAF
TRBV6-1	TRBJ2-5	ASSRTRLPNPEETQY
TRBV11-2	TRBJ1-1	ASSQGGPEAF
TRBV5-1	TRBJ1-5	ASSLEGMGNQPQH
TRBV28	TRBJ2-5	ASSSGNLRETQH